These T cell receptor beta chains were read from a single sample in a study of PD-L1 blockade in urothelial cancer. TCRdb's copy holds only in-frame clones and misses some; the assay was immunoSEQ multiplex PCR. The sample shows about 84,000 clones, roughly 90% of them seen only once. Sequenced material: PBMCs, taken around atezolizumab (anti-PD-L1) treatment. The source is a man aged 60 to 69 with urothelial cancer. The CDR3 runs from the conserved cysteine through the conserved F or W. D genes are given only for firm matches. Rows give clone size only sometimes, using once, few, many, or a class for an expanded clone.

d_call	v_call	clone_size	j_call	cdr3_aa	cdr3_nt
TRBD2	TRBV29-1	.	TRBJ2-3	CSVVGTSGGSDTQYF	TGCAGCGTTGTAGGGACTAGCGGGGGGTCAGATACGCAGTATTTT
TRBD1	TRBV28	.	TRBJ1-1	CASTQGVSAFF	TGTGCCAGCACGCAGGGGGTGAGTGCTTTCTTT
TRBD2	TRBV19	.	TRBJ2-1	CASSDITGTSRYSSYNEQFF	TGTGCCAGTAGTGACATTACCGGGACTAGCAGATACAGCTCCTACAATGAGCAGTTCTTC
.	TRBV7-9	.	TRBJ2-7	CASSLGVGVYEQYF	TGTGCCAGCAGCTTAGGGGTCGGGGTCTACGAGCAGTACTTC
TRBD1	TRBV28	.	TRBJ2-1	CASSPGQGTTYNEQFF	TGTGCCAGCAGCCCGGGACAGGGGACCACCTACAATGAGCAGTTCTTC
TRBD2	TRBV7-9	.	TRBJ2-4	CATGTSGNIQYF	TGTGCCACAGGGACTAGCGGAAACATTCAGTACTTC
TRBD1	TRBV30	.	TRBJ1-4	CASTGTGGSLTNEKLFF	TGTGCCTCGACCGGGACAGGGGGTAGTTTAACTAATGAAAAACTGTTTTTT
.	TRBV5-1	.	TRBJ1-4	CASSLSGGGEEKLFF	TGCGCCAGCAGCTTGAGCGGCGGGGGTGAGGAAAAACTGTTTTTT
TRBD2	TRBV19	once	TRBJ2-7	CASSIRASGRVSSYEQYF	TGTGCCAGTAGTATACGGGCTAGCGGGAGGGTGAGCTCCTACGAGCAGTACTTC
TRBD2	TRBV4-2	.	TRBJ2-5	CASSQDWRGGRETQYF	TGTGCCAGCAGCCAAGATTGGCGGGGGGGCCGGGAGACCCAGTACTTC
.	TRBV30	.	TRBJ1-4	CAWRGAAGLNEKLFF	TGTGCCTGGAGGGGGGCGGCAGGCCTGAATGAAAAACTGTTTTTT
TRBD2	TRBV19	.	TRBJ2-7	CASSGLAGSYEQYF	TGTGCCAGTAGCGGACTAGCGGGGTCCTACGAGCAGTACTTC
TRBD1	TRBV28	few	TRBJ1-5	CASSLTGGGNQPQHF	TGTGCCAGCAGCCTGACAGGGGGCGGCAATCAGCCCCAGCATTTT
.	TRBV11-2	.	TRBJ2-3	CASSLTSTITDTQYF	TGTGCCAGCAGCTTAACTAGCACGATCACAGATACGCAGTATTTT
.	TRBV7-2	.	TRBJ2-3	CASSLALGGRTDTQYF	TGTGCCAGCAGCTTAGCCCTAGGAGGACGGACAGATACGCAGTATTTT
TRBD1	TRBV14	.	TRBJ1-2	CASSPKQGAFNYGYTF	TGTGCCAGCAGCCCGAAACAGGGGGCTTTTAACTATGGCTACACCTTC
.	TRBV30	.	TRBJ1-2	CAWRRSTTGPGYTF	TGTGCCTGGAGGAGATCAACCACAGGGCCAGGCTACACCTTC
.	TRBV19	few	TRBJ1-6	CASSGQGHSPLHF	TGTGCCAGTAGTGGCCAGGGCCATTCACCCCTCCACTTT
.	TRBV11-2	.	TRBJ2-7	CASSLAQGPGIEQYF	TGTGCCAGCAGCTTAGCTCAGGGGCCCGGGATCGAGCAGTACTTC
TRBD2	TRBV7-3	.	TRBJ2-2	CASSLSLGGGAGGELFF	TGTGCCAGCAGCTTAAGTCTCGGCGGGGGGGCAGGCGGGGAGCTGTTTTTT
.	TRBV10-1	.	TRBJ2-5	CASSESEARGRETQYF	TGCGCCAGCAGTGAGTCTGAGGCAAGGGGAAGGGAGACCCAGTACTTC
.	TRBV20-1	.	TRBJ2-1	CSASRVYEQFF	TGCAGTGCTAGTCGGGTCTATGAGCAGTTCTTC
TRBD1	TRBV6-1	.	TRBJ2-1	CASSAYLGQGLNDEQFF	TGTGCCAGCAGTGCCTACCTAGGACAGGGATTGAACGATGAGCAGTTCTTC
TRBD2	TRBV5-1	.	TRBJ2-1	CASSTGTSGVLYNEQFF	TGCGCCAGCAGCACCGGGACTAGCGGGGTCCTTTACAATGAGCAGTTCTTC
TRBD2	TRBV4-3	.	TRBJ2-3	CASSPGTSGYSTDTQYF	TGCGCCAGCAGCCCTGGGACTAGCGGGTATAGCACAGATACGCAGTATTTT
.	TRBV7-6	.	TRBJ2-1	CASSLGFGGPRNEQFF	TGTGCCAGCAGCTTAGGGTTCGGGGGGCCAAGGAATGAGCAGTTCTTC
.	TRBV6-1	.	TRBJ2-7	CASRGTVEQYF	TGTGCCAGCAGGGGGACTGTCGAGCAGTACTTC
TRBD1	TRBV10-3	.	TRBJ2-3	CAIMGSGTGIYTDTQYF	TGTGCCATCATGGGATCCGGGACAGGGATATATACAGATACGCAGTATTTT
TRBD2	TRBV9	.	TRBJ2-3	CASSVGLAGGPSTDTQYF	TGTGCCAGCAGCGTAGGACTAGCGGGGGGGCCCAGCACAGATACGCAGTATTTT
TRBD1	TRBV5-1	.	TRBJ2-1	CASSGAGTGNYNEQFF	TGCGCCAGCAGCGGCGCCGGGACAGGGAATTACAATGAGCAGTTCTTC
TRBD2	TRBV5-1	.	TRBJ2-3	CASSLFSGTRSTDTQYF	TGCGCCAGCAGCTTGTTCTCCGGGACTAGGAGCACAGATACGCAGTATTTT
TRBD2	TRBV2	.	TRBJ2-3	CASRPGLAGDSTDTQYF	TGTGCCAGCAGGCCGGGACTAGCGGGGGACTCCACAGATACGCAGTATTTT
.	TRBV18	.	TRBJ1-5	CASSPDSSNQPQHF	TGTGCCAGCTCACCGGACAGTAGCAATCAGCCCCAGCATTTT
.	TRBV5-1	.	TRBJ2-1	CASTTGGGGSVEQFF	TGCGCCAGCACCACGGGGGGCGGGGGCTCGGTTGAGCAGTTCTTC
TRBD2	TRBV9	.	TRBJ2-7	CASSLAGSSYEQYF	TGTGCCAGCAGTTTAGCGGGGAGCTCCTACGAGCAGTACTTC
TRBD1	TRBV7-9	few	TRBJ1-4	CASSPGGAKTNEKLFF	TGTGCCAGCAGCCCAGGGGGCGCAAAAACTAATGAAAAACTGTTTTTT
TRBD1	TRBV18	.	TRBJ2-7	CASSPSPGTDYEQYF	TGTGCCAGCTCACCCTCTCCTGGGACAGACTACGAGCAGTACTTC
.	TRBV4-1	.	TRBJ1-1	CASSQMTVNTEAFF	TGCGCCAGCAGCCAAATGACAGTGAACACTGAAGCTTTCTTT
.	TRBV9	.	TRBJ1-1	CASSETVNTEAFF	TGTGCCAGCAGCGAAACGGTGAACACTGAAGCTTTCTTT
.	TRBV30	.	TRBJ2-1	CAWGTGSSYNEQFF	TGTGCCTGGGGAACAGGGAGCTCCTACAATGAGCAGTTCTTC
.	TRBV4-3	.	TRBJ2-2	CASSQDSYIGELFF	TGCGCCAGCAGCCAAGATTCGTACATCGGGGAGCTGTTTTTT
TRBD2	TRBV10-1	.	TRBJ2-3	CASTSGGVGTDTQYF	TGCGCCAGCACTAGCGGGGGGGTCGGCACAGATACGCAGTATTTT
TRBD2	TRBV28	.	TRBJ2-5	CASSLPLGTSGRGDMVETQYF	TGTGCCAGCAGTTTACCACTCGGGACTAGCGGGAGAGGCGATATGGTAGAGACCCAGTACTTC
.	TRBV7-9	.	TRBJ1-4	CASSPGGEKLFF	TGTGCCAGCAGCCCCGGGGGAGAAAAACTGTTTTTT
TRBD1	TRBV7-2	few	TRBJ1-1	CASSAGRDRGGTEAFF	TGTGCCAGCAGCGCAGGCCGGGACAGGGGAGGTACTGAAGCTTTCTTT
TRBD2	TRBV19	.	TRBJ2-3	CASRETSGGRDTQYF	TGTGCCAGTAGGGAGACTAGCGGGGGCCGGGATACGCAGTATTTT
.	TRBV5-4	.	TRBJ2-5	CASSLGGSGGQETQYF	TGTGCCAGCAGCTTAGGCGGATCAGGGGGGCAAGAGACCCAGTACTTC
TRBD2	TRBV4-1	.	TRBJ2-1	CASSQDEGLAGLNEQFF	TGCGCCAGCAGCCAAGATGAAGGGCTAGCGGGCCTTAATGAGCAGTTCTTC